The following is a TCR beta chain sequence with its context. Its matching antigen is unknown. This record comes from a study of T cell responses to AZD1222 COVID-19 vaccine. Method: immunoSEQ multiplex PCR; TCRdb's copy keeps in-frame clones and lacks some. The profile shows tens of thousands of clones, roughly nine tenths of them singletons. Overall study findings and caveats: Clonal diversity was possibly underestimated; the donors were predominantly white British and more often female. The study found Spike-specific TCR breadth and depth rose after two AZD1222 doses. Spike regions recognized by vaccine-associated CD4 TCRs spanned the protein, led by 160-218 and 743-854. Targeting of unmutated variant regions was reportedly seen in nearly half of spike-specific TCRs.

The material sequenced was peripheral blood, taken on day 0 of AZD1222 vaccination. The TCR sequence derives from an adult in good health.

CDR3 coding DNA: TGTGCCAGCAGCAACACCGCCAGGGCTGGCTACACCTTC. It is translated as CASSNTARAGYTF. The chain is built from TRBV11-1 and TRBJ1-2, with a weak D call TRBD1 (5 bases). CDR1 is SGHAT, CDR2 FQDESV, per germline (reference sequence). This CDR3 has 13 amino acids. The V end lost 5 bases, the J end lost 7 bases, and 14 bases lay between the germline ends.